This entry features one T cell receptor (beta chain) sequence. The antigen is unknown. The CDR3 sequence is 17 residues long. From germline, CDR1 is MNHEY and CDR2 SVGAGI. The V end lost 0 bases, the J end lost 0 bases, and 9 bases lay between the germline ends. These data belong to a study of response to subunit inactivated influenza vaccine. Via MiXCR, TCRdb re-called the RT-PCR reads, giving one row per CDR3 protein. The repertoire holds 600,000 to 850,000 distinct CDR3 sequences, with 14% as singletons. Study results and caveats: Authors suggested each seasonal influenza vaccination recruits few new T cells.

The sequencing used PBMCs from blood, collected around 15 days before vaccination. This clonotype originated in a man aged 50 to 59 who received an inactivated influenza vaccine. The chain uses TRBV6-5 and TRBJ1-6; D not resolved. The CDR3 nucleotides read TGTGCCAGCAGTTACTCAGGTCTGAGCTCCTATAATTCACCCCTCCACTTT. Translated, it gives CASSYSGLSSYNSPLHF.